This T cell receptor (beta chain) was observed in a study of blood T cell repertoires in COVID-19. CDR1 and CDR2 (germline): KGHSH, LQKENI. Trimming cost V 4 bases and J 0 bases; bases outside gene matches: 8. This CDR3 has 17 residues. The data were produced by immunoSEQ multiplex PCR, yet TCRdb's version contains in-frame clones alone and is incomplete. The sample lists roughly 100,000 clones, roughly 80% occurring once. V gene TRBV18 combines with J gene TRBJ1-3; TRBD1 agrees at 8 bases. Material: peripheral blood. The receptor comes from a man aged 80 or over with active or convalescent COVID-19. Here the CDR3 DNA reads TGTGCCAGCTCACTCAGAGACAGGGGAATCTCTGGAAACACCATATATTTT. Protein: CASSLRDRGISGNTIYF.